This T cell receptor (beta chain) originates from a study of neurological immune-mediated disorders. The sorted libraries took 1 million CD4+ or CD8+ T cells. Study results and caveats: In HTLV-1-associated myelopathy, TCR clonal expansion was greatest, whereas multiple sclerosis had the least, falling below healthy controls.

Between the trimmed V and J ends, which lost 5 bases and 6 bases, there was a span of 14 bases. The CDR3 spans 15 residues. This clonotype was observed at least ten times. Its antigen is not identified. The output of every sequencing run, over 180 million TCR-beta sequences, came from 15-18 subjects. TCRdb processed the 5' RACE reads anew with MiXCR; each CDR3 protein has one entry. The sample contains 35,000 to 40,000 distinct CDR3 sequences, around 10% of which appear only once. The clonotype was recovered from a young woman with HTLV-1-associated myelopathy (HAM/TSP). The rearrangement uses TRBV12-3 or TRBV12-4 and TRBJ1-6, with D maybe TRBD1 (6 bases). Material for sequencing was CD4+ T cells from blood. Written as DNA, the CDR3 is TGTGCCAGCAGTCTAACAGGGAGTGGTAATTCACCCCTCCACTTT. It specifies CASSLTGSGNSPLHF.